This T cell receptor (beta chain) was identified in a study of CD8+ T cells in alopecia areata. RNA extraction and reverse transcription yielded cDNA as sequencing template. Profiled with immunoSEQ multiplex PCR; TCRdb holds only in-frame clones, not every one. The profile shows about 200,000 clones, 55% to 70% of them singletons. Treatment noted: oral pan-JAK inhibitor, 5-10 mg twice daily. CDR1 is SNHLY, CDR2 FYNNEI, per germline. V shed 8 bases and J 10 bases; nucleotides not matched to a gene: 6. This CDR3 is 13 amino acids long. The receptor was derived from a human donor with alopecia areata. Sequences were derived from CD4+ T cells sorted from blood, sampled at week 24, from a patient treated with tofacitinib. The V gene is TRBV2, the J gene TRBJ2-1; TRBD2 agrees at 12 bases. CDR3 DNA sequence: TGTGCCAGCTGCCGGACTAGCGGGACCGAGCAGTTCTTC. Encoded protein: CASCRTSGTEQFF.